This TCR beta chain is drawn from a study of blood T cell repertoires in COVID-19. Study background: Acute-phase and convalescent COVID-19 samples originated in the United States, Italy and Spain.

For this clone: The limits of the CDR3 on the DNA are not certain, so only TCRdb's listed CDR3 is given.

Sequencing was performed with immunoSEQ multiplex PCR; in TCRdb, only in-frame clones are kept and a portion is missing. Of 250,000 or so clones listed, 70% to 90% were seen once; the top ten hold about 4%. The sequence was collected from a woman aged 25-40 years with acute COVID-19. The sample comprised PBMCs or T cells enriched from blood (not recorded which).

The CDR3 sequence is CASSSVGSGSGDF. The chain joins TRBV9 to TRBJ1-2; the D segment call TRBD1 is taken from the table without a DNA check. Germline values: CDR1 SGDLS, CDR2 YYNGEE. Termini included, the CDR3 measures 13 amino acids.